The clone carrying this T cell receptor (beta chain) has more than one count but fewer than ten. This entry belongs to a study of CD8 T cells in ankylosing spondylitis. Germline V gene data show CDR1 as SGHTA and CDR2 as FQGNSA. V was cut by 7 bases and J by 5 bases, with 22 bases left in between. CDR3 length: 16 amino acids. TCRdb reprocessed the 5' RACE reads with MiXCR, giving one entry per CDR3 protein. The data show roughly 150,000 distinct CDR3 sequences, with approximately 7.4% seen just once and over 10% held by the top ten. The rearrangement uses TRBV7-2 and TRBJ2-3; weak D call: TRBD1 (6 bases). The origin of this receptor is a female donor with ankylosing spondylitis or in good health (not recorded which). What was sequenced was blood, either unsorted or a sorted T cell fraction (not recorded which). The CDR3: CASTVGQLRGQDTQYF. The CDR3 DNA reads TGTGCCAGCACTGTAGGACAGTTAAGGGGTCAAGATACGCAGTATTTT.